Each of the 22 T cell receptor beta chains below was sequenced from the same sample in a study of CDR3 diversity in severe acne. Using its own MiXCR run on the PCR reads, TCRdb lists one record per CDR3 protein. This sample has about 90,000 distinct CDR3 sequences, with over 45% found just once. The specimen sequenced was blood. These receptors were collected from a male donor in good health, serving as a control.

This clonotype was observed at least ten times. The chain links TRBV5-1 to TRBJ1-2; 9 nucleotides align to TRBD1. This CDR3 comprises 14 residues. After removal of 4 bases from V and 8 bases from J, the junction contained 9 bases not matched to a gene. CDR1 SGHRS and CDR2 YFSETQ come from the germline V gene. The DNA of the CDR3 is TGCGCCAGCAGCATTGAACAGGGGGCGCAAGGCTACACCTTC. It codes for CASSIEQGAQGYTF.

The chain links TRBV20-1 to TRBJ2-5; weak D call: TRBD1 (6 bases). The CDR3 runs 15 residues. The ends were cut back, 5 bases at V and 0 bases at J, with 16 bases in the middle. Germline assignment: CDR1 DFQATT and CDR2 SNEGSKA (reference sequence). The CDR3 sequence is CSAVTGYGYQETQYF. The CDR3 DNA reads TGCAGTGCTGTTACAGGGTATGGGTACCAAGAGACCCAGTACTTC.

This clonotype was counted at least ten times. Written as DNA, the CDR3 is TGTGCCTGGAGTGTAAGCCGTGGAGGGGGATATTCAGAGACCCAGTACTTC. Translating gives CAWSVSRGGGYSETQYF. J is TRBJ2-5 and V is TRBV30; tentatively, D is TRBD1 or TRBD2 (6 bases each). CDR1 and CDR2 (germline): GTSNPN, SVGIG (reference sequence). V gave up 0 bases and J gave up 4 bases, with 21 bases separating them. CDR3 length: 17 residues.

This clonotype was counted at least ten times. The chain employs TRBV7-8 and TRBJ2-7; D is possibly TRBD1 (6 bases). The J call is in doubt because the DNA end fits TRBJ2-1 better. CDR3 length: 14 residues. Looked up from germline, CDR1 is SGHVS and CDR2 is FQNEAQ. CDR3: CASSPSGQGNEQFF. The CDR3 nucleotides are TGTGCCAGCAGCCCCAGTGGGCAGGGGAATGAGCAGTTCTTC.

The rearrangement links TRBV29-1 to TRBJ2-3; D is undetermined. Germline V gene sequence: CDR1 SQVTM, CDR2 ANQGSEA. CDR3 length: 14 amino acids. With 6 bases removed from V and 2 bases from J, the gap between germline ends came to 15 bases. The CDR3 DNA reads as TGCAGCGTCGAGATCCAGCAGTTCACAGATACGCAGTATTTT. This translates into CSVEIQQFTDTQYF.

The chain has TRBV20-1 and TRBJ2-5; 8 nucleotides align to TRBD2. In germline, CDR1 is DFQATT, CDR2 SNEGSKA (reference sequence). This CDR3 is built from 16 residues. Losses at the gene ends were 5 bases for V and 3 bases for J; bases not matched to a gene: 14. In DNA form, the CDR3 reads TGCAGTGCTCGGCCGGGACTAGGAAGGAGGAAAGAGACCCAGTACTTC. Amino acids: CSARPGLGRRKETQYF.

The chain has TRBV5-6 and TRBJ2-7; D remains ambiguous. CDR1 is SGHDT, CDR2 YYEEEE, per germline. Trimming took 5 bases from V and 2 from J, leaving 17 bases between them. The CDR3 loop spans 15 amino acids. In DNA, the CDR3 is TGTGCCAGCAGTTTGAGTGGCGGTACGGCCTACGAGCAGTACTTC. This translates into CASSLSGGTAYEQYF. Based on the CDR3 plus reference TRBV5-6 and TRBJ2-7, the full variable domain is DAGVTQSPTHLIKTRGQQVTLRCSPKSGHDTVSWYQQALGQGPQFIFQYYEEEERQRGNFPDRFSGHQFPNYSSELNVNALLLGDSALYLCASSLSGGTAYEQYFGPGTRLTVT.

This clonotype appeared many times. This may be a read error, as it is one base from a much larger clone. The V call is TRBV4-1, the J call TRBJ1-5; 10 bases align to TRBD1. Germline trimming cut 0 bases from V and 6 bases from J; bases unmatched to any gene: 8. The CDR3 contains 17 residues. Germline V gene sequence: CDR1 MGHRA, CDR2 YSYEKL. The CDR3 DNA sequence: TGCGCCAGCAGCCAAGAGGGGGGACAGGGGACGGGTCAGCCCCAGCATTTT. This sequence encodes CASSQEGGQGTGQPQHF.

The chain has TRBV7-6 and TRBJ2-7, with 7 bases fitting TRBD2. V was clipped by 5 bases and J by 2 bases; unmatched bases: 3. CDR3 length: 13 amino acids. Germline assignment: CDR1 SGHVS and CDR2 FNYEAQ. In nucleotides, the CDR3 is TGTGCCAGCAGCCCCGGGGGGACCTACGAGCAGTACTTC. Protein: CASSPGGTYEQYF.

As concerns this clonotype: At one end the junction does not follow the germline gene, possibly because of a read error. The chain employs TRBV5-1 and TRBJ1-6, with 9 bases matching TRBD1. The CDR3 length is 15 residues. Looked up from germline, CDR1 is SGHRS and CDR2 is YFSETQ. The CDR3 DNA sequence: TGTGCCAGCAGCTCGGGACAGGGCTCGTACTCACCCCTCCACTTT. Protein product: CASSSGQGSYSPLHF.

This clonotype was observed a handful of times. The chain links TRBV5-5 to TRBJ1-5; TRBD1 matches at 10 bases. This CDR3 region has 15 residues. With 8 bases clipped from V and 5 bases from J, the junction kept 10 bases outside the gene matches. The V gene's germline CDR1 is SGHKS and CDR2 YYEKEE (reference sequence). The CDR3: CASTGTGASHQPQHF. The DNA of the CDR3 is TGTGCCAGTACTGGGACAGGGGCTTCCCATCAGCCCCAGCATTTT.

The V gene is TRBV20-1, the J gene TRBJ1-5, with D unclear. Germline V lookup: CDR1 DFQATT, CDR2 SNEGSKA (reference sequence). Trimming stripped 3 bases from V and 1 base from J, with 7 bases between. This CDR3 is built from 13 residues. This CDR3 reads CSASDPSNQPQHF. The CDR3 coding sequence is TGCAGTGCTAGCGACCCAAGCAATCAGCCCCAGCATTTT.

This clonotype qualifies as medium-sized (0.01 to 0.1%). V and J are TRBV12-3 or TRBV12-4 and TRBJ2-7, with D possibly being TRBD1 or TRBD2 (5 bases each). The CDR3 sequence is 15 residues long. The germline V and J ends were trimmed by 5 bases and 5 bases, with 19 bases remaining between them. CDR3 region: CASSLRTSRGDEQYF. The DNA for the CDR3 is TGTGCCAGCAGTCTTAGGACCTCCCGAGGGGACGAGCAGTACTTC.

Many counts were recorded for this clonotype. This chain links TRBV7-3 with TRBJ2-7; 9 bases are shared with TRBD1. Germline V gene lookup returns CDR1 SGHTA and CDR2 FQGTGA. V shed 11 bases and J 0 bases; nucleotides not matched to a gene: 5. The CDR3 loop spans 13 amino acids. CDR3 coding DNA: TGTGCCCTCGGGGGACAGGGCTCCTACGAGCAGTACTTC. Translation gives CALGGQGSYEQYF.

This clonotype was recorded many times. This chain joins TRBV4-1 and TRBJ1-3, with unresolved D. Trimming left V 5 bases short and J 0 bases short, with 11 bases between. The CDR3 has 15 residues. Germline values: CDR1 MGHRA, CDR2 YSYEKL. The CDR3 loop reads CASSEPIFSGNTIYF. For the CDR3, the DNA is TGCGCCAGCAGCGAACCGATCTTCTCTGGAAACACCATATATTTT.

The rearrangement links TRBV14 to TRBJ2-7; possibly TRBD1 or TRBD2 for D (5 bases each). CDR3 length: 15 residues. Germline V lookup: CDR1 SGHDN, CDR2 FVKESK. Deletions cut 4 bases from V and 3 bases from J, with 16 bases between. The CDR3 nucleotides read TGTGCCAGCAGCCTCGGCCGGGACCGGCGCTACGAGCAGTACTTC. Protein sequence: CASSLGRDRRYEQYF.

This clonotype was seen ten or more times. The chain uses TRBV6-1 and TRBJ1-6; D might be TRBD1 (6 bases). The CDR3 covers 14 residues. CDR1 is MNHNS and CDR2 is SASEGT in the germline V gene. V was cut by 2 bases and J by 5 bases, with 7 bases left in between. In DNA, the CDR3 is TGTGCCAGCAGTGAACAGGGGCATAATTCACCCCTCCACTTT. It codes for CASSEQGHNSPLHF.

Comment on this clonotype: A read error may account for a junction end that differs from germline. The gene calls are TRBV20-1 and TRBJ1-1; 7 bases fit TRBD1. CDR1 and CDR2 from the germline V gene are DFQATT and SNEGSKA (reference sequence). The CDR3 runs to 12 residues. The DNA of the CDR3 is TGCAGTGCTAGAAGAACAGGGGTGAAGGCTCTCTTT. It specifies CSARRTGVKALF.

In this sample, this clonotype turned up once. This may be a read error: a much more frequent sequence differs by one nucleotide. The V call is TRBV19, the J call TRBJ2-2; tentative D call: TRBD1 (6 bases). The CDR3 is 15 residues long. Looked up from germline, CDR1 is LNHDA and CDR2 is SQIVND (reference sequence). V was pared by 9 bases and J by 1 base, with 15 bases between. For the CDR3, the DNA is TGTGCCAGGAGCCCGACAGGCCTGAACACCGGGGAGCTGTTTTTT. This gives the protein CARSPTGLNTGELFF.

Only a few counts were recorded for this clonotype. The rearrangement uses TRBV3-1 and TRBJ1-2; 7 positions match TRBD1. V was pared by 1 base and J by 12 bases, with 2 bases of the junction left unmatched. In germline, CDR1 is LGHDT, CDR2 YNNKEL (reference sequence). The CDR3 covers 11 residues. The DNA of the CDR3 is TGTGCCAGCAGCCAAGGACAGGGCAACACCTTC. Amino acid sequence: CASSQGQGNTF.

CDR3 region: CSEQSGTDTQYF. DNA of the CDR3: TGCAGCGAACAAAGCGGCACAGATACGCAGTATTTT. V gene TRBV29-1 combines with J gene TRBJ2-3; D uncertain. Trimming took 7 bases from V and 1 from J, leaving 9 bases between them. The length of the CDR3 is 12 residues. Germline assignment: CDR1 SQVTM and CDR2 ANQGSEA.

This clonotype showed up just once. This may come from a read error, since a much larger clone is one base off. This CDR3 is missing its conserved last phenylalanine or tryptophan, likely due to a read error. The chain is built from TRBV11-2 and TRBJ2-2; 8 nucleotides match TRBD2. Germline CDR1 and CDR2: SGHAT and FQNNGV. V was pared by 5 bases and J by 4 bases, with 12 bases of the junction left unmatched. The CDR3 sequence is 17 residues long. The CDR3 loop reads CASSLSSLAGFTGELFL. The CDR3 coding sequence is TGTGCCAGCAGCCTCTCGTCGCTAGCGGGTTTCACCGGGGAGCTGTTTCTT.